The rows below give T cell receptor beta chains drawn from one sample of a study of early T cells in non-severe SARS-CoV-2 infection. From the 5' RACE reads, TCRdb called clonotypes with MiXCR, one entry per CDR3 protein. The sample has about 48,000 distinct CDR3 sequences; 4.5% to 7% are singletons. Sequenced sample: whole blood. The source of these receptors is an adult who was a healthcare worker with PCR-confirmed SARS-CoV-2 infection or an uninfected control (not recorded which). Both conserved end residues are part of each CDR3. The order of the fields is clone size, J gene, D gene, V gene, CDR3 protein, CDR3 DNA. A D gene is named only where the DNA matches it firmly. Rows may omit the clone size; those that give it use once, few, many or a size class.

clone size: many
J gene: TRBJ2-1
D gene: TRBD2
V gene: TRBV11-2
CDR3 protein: CASSPRAGGILSSYNEQFF
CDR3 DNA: TGTGCCAGCAGTCCTCGAGCGGGGGGGATTCTGAGCTCCTACAATGAGCAGTTCTTC

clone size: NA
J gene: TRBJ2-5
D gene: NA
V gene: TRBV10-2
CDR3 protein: CASSGGVRETQYF
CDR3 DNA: TGCGCCAGCAGCGGCGGGGTCCGGGAGACCCAGTACTTC

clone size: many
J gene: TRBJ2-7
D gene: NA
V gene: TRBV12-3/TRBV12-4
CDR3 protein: CASSFRSYEQYF
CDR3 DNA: TGTGCCAGCAGTTTCCGCTCCTACGAGCAGTACTTC

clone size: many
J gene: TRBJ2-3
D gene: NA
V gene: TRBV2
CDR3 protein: CASRVLHTDTQYF
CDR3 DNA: TGTGCCAGCCGGGTTCTGCACACAGATACGCAGTATTTT

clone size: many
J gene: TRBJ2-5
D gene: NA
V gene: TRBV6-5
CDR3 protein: CASRTGSGETQYF
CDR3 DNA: TGTGCCAGCAGAACAGGGTCCGGGGAGACCCAGTACTTC

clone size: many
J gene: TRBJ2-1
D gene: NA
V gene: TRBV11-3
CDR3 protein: CASSLDHPTSSYNEQFF
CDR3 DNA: TGTGCCAGCAGCTTAGATCACCCGACGAGCTCCTACAATGAGCAGTTCTTC

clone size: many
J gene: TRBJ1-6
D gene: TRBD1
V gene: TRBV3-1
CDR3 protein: CASSKTWTGERSPLHF
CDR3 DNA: TGTGCCAGCAGCAAGACCTGGACAGGGGAGCGTTCACCCCTCCACTTT

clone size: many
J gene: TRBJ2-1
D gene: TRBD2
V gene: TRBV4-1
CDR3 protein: CASSLGGGLAYNEQFF
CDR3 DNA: TGCGCCAGCAGCCTAGGCGGGGGGTTGGCCTACAATGAGCAGTTCTTC

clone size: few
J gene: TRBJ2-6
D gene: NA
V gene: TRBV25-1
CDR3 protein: CASSLPGVSGANVLTF
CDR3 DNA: TGTGCCAGCAGCCTACCCGGGGTTTCCGGGGCCAACGTCCTGACTTTC

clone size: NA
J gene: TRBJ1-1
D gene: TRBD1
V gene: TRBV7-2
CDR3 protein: CASNHPTPGQRFTEAFF
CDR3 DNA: TGTGCCAGCAACCACCCTACGCCGGGACAGAGATTCACTGAAGCTTTCTTT

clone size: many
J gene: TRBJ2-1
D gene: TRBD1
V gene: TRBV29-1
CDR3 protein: CSARDRPWDEQFF
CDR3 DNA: TGCAGCGCCAGGGACAGGCCTTGGGATGAGCAGTTCTTC

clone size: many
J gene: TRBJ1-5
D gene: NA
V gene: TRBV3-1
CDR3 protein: CASSQEGNQPQHF
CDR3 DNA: TGTGCCAGCAGCCAAGAGGGAAATCAGCCCCAGCATTTT

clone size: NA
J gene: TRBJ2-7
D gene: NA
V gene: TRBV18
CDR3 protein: CASSPTEYEQYF
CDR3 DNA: TGTGCCAGCTCTCCCACCGAGTACGAGCAGTACTTC

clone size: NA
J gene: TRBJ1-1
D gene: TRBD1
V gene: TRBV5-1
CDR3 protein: CASSIGTGAAGAEAFF
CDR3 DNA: TGCGCCAGCAGCATCGGGACAGGGGCTGCGGGGGCTGAAGCTTTCTTT

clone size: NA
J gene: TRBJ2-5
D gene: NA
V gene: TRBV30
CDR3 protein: CAWKRYQETQYF
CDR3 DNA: TGTGCCTGGAAGCGGTACCAAGAGACCCAGTACTTC

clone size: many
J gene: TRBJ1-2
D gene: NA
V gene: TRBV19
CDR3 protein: CASSIPGRRGYTF
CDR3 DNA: TGTGCCAGTAGTATACCTGGGCGCCGTGGCTACACCTTC

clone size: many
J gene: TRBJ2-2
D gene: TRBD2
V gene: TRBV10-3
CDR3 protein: CAIKSSGGYTGELFF
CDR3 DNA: TGTGCCATCAAATCTAGCGGGGGATACACCGGGGAGCTGTTTTTT

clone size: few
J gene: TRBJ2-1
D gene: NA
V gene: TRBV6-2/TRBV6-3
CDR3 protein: CASSFAGSYNEQFF
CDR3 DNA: TGTGCCAGCAGTTTCGCGGGGTCCTACAATGAGCAGTTCTTC

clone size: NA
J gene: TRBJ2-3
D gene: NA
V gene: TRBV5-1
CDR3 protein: CASDPHGARTDTQYF
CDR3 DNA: TGCGCCAGCGATCCCCATGGGGCCCGCACAGATACGCAGTATTTT

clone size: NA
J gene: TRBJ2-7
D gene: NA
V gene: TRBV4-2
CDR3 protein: CASSQEAQGGAYEQYF
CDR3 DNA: TGTGCCAGCAGCCAAGAAGCGCAGGGTGGGGCGTACGAGCAGTACTTC

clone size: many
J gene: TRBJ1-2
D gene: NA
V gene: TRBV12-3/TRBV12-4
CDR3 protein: CASSFDVSLSDGYTF
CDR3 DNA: TGTGCCAGCAGTTTCGACGTCTCTCTTTCGGATGGCTACACCTTC

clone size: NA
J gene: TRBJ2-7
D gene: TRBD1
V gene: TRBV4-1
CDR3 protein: CANSLRDRDASEQYF
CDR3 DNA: TGCGCCAACAGCCTCAGGGACAGGGATGCGTCCGAGCAGTACTTC

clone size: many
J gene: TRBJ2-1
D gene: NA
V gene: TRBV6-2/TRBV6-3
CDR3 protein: CASSYSGQGKGEQFF
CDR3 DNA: TGTGCCAGCAGTTACTCAGGGCAGGGCAAGGGTGAGCAGTTCTTC

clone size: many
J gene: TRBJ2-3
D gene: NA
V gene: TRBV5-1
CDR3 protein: CASSRQSADTDTQYF
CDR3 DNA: TGCGCCAGCAGCCGTCAGTCGGCCGACACAGATACGCAGTATTTT

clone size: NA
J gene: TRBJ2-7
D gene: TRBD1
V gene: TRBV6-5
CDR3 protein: CASSLTGTGDDEQYF
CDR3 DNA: TGTGCCAGCAGCCTAACCGGGACAGGGGACGACGAGCAGTACTTC

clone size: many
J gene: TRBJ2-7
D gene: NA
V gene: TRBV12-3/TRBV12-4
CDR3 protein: CASSFSGRSSYEQYF
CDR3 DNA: TGTGCCAGCAGTTTCTCAGGGAGGAGCTCCTACGAGCAGTACTTC

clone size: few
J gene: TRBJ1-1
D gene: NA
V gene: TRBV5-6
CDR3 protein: CASSLVYSTEAFF
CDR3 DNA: TGTGCCAGCAGCTTGGTTTATTCTACTGAAGCTTTCTTT

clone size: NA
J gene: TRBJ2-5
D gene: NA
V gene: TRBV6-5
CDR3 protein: CASSTKRQDSQETQYF
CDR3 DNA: TGTGCCAGCAGTACGAAGAGACAGGACAGTCAAGAGACCCAGTACTTC

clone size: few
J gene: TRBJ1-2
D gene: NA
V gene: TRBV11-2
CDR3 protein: CASSWGTPNYGYTF
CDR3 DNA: TGTGCCAGCAGCTGGGGGACACCTAACTATGGCTACACCTTC

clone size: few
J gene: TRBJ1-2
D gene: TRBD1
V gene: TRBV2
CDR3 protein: CASRRAGQDYGYTF
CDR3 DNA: TGTGCCAGCAGGAGAGCGGGACAGGACTATGGCTACACCTTC

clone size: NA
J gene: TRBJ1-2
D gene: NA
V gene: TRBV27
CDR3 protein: CASRQGSIGGYTF
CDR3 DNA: TGTGCCAGCAGGCAGGGCTCTATAGGGGGCTACACCTTC

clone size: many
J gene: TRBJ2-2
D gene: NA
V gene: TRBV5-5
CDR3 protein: CASSFSGTGELFF
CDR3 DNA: TGTGCCAGCAGCTTTAGCGGCACCGGGGAGCTGTTTTTT

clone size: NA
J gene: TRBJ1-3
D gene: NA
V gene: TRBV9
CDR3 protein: CASSVAGVISGNTIYF
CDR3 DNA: TGTGCCAGCAGCGTAGCAGGGGTGATCTCTGGAAACACCATATATTTT

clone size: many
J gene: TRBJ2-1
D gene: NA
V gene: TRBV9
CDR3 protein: CASSVGGPADEQFF
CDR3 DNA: TGTGCCAGCAGCGTAGGGGGACCCGCTGATGAGCAGTTCTTC

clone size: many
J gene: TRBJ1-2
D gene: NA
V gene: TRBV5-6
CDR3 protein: CASSLVGGYTF
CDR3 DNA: TGTGCCAGCAGCTTGGTGGGTGGCTACACCTTC

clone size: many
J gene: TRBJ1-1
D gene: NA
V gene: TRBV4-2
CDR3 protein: CASRVVGSEAFF
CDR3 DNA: TGTGCCAGCAGAGTAGTGGGATCTGAAGCTTTCTTT

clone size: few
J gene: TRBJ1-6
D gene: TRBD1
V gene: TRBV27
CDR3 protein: CASTGQGNSPLHF
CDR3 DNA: TGTGCCAGCACAGGACAGGGGAATTCACCCCTCCACTTT

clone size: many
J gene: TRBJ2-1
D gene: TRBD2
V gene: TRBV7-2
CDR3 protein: CASSIQLGGEQFF
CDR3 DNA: TGTGCCAGCAGCATACAGTTGGGAGGGGAGCAGTTCTTC